This TCR beta chain came from a study of radiation and T cells in renal cell carcinoma. This clone turned up a few times. The time point here: baseline pretreatment blood. Treatment defined: 15 Gy SBRT to primary tumor, nephrectomy 4 weeks later. Sequencing was performed with immunoSEQ multiplex PCR; in TCRdb, only in-frame clones are kept and a portion is missing. The sample consists of 120,000 to 150,000 clones, around four fifths of them appearing once. This CDR3 has 12 residues. Trimming stripped 0 bases from V and 5 bases from J, with 7 bases between. From germline, CDR1 is GTSNPN and CDR2 SVGIG (reference sequence).

The sequence was collected from a woman aged 45-65 years with renal cell carcinoma. The chain recombines TRBV30 with TRBJ2-5, with no clear D. The sequenced sample was blood, obtained from a patient whose treatment included radiotherapy and nephrectomy. Here the CDR3 DNA reads TGTGCCTGGAGTGTAAGTTGGGAGACCCAGTACTTC. Protein: CAWSVSWETQYF. Supplemented by reference TRBV30 and TRBJ2-5, the full variable domain reads SQTIHQWPATLVQPVGSPLSLECTVEGTSNPNLYWYRQAAGRGLQLLFYSVGIGQISSEVPQNLSASRPQDRQFILSSKKLLLSDSGFYLCAWSVSWETQYFGPGTRLLVL.